Listed below are T cell receptor beta chains from one sample, sequenced in a study of control samples from healthy donors and cancer patients. Libraries were prepared by immunoSEQ multiplex PCR; TCRdb keeps only in-frame clonotypes and omits some of them. This table holds 98,000 or so clones, 88% found once. Sequencing was performed on blood. These receptors were taken from a woman between 70 and 85 years old in good health. The CDR3 runs from the conserved cysteine through the conserved F or W. Each record gives: V gene, J gene, D gene, clone size, CDR3 protein, CDR3 DNA. D genes are given only for firm matches. Size is stated for part of the rows, as once, few or many counts, or as a class when the clone is expanded.

>TRBV6-5|TRBJ2-5|NA|few
CASTPLDLETQYF
TGTGCCAGCACACCCTTGGACCTAGAGACCCAGTACTTC
>TRBV6-4|TRBJ1-2|NA|NA
CASSDSAGLYGYTF
TGTGCCAGCAGTGACTCCGCAGGGCTCTATGGCTACACCTTC
>TRBV9|TRBJ2-1|NA|NA
CASSSRGSYNEQFF
TGTGCCAGCAGCAGCCGGGGCTCATACAATGAGCAGTTCTTC
>TRBV25-1|TRBJ1-6|NA|NA
CASSDPVTGSPLHF
TGTGCCAGCAGTGATCCAGTTACGGGTTCACCCCTCCACTTT
>TRBV5-6|TRBJ1-2|TRBD1|NA
CASSLAGGPYGYTF
TGTGCCAGCAGCTTGGCAGGGGGCCCCTATGGCTACACCTTC
>TRBV11-2|TRBJ2-5|TRBD2|NA
CASSLDRSGGRETQYF
TGTGCCAGCAGCTTAGACCGCTCGGGGGGTCGAGAGACCCAGTACTTC
>TRBV30|TRBJ1-2|TRBD1|NA
CAWRMGQGASYGYTF
TGTGCCTGGAGAATGGGACAGGGGGCCTCTTATGGCTACACCTTC
>TRBV5-5|TRBJ2-2|TRBD2|NA
CASSLRTSGGNTGELFF
TGTGCCAGCAGCCTGCGGACTAGCGGGGGGAACACCGGGGAGCTGTTTTTT
>TRBV6-5|TRBJ1-6|NA|NA
CASSYQKDNSPLHF
TGTGCCAGCAGTTATCAAAAGGATAATTCACCCCTCCACTTT
>TRBV3-1/TRBV3-2|TRBJ1-3|NA|once
CASSQGVRDTIYF
TGTGCCAGCAGCCAAGGGGTTAGGGACACCATATATTTT
>TRBV12-3/TRBV12-4|TRBJ2-7|NA|NA
CASSFSPYEQYF
TGTGCCAGCAGTTTTAGCCCTTACGAGCAGTACTTC
>TRBV6-6|TRBJ2-7|NA|NA
CASSFIRPVAYEQYF
TGTGCCAGCAGCTTTATCCGCCCTGTAGCGTACGAGCAGTACTTC
>TRBV2|TRBJ2-5|NA|NA
CASKRDQVKQETQYF
TGTGCCAGCAAACGGGACCAAGTGAAACAAGAGACCCAGTACTTC
>TRBV7-8|TRBJ1-4|TRBD1|NA
CASSLAPGTGLLNREKLFF
TGTGCCAGCAGCTTAGCGCCCGGGACAGGACTCCTCAATCGCGAAAAACTGTTTTTT
>TRBV9|TRBJ1-1|NA|NA
CASSALIYTEAFF
TGTGCCAGCAGCGCCCTTATCTACACTGAAGCTTTCTTT
>TRBV3-1/TRBV3-2|TRBJ1-4|NA|many
CASSRQVREKLFF
TGTGCCAGCAGCAGACAGGTCCGGGAAAAACTGTTTTTT
>TRBV7-9|TRBJ1-2|TRBD1|NA
CASSQGQFYGYTF
TGTGCCAGCAGCCAGGGACAGTTCTATGGCTACACCTTC
>TRBV7-9|TRBJ2-2|NA|NA
CASSSNTGTGELFF
TGTGCCAGCAGCTCGAACACAGGGACCGGGGAGCTGTTTTTT
>TRBV5-1|TRBJ1-5|NA|NA
CASSLDAGNQPQHF
TGCGCCAGCAGCCTGGACGCGGGCAATCAGCCCCAGCATTTT
>TRBV15|TRBJ1-4|NA|NA
CATSRDPGEKLFF
TGTGCCACCAGCAGAGATCCCGGGGAAAAACTGTTTTTT
>TRBV11-3|TRBJ2-3|NA|NA
CASSSDRHTDTQYF
TGTGCCAGCAGCTCCGACAGACACACAGATACGCAGTATTTT
>TRBV5-4|TRBJ1-2|TRBD1|NA
CASSPQGTYGYTF
TGTGCCAGCAGCCCACAGGGGACCTATGGCTACACCTTC
>TRBV19|TRBJ1-5|NA|NA
CASSPLGRPQHF
TGTGCCAGTAGTCCCTTAGGACGGCCCCAGCATTTT
>TRBV2|TRBJ2-2|TRBD1|few
CASTPSRTGWDTGELFF
TGTGCCAGCACCCCGTCCCGGACAGGGTGGGACACCGGGGAGCTGTTTTTT
>TRBV29-1|TRBJ1-2|NA|NA
CSVEKPPAPGPVQPLNYGYTF
TGCAGCGTTGAAAAGCCCCCAGCCCCCGGGCCAGTACAACCACTTAACTATGGCTACACCTTC
>TRBV7-9|TRBJ1-1|NA|NA
CASSLERAREAFF
TGTGCCAGCAGCTTGGAAAGGGCCCGTGAAGCTTTCTTT
>TRBV7-2|TRBJ1-3|NA|NA
CASSYRSSGNTIYF
TGTGCCAGCAGTTATAGGAGCTCTGGAAACACCATATATTTT
>TRBV27|TRBJ1-2|NA|NA
CASSLSYLTANYGYTF
TGTGCCAGCAGTTTATCGTACCTGACAGCGAACTATGGCTACACCTTC
>TRBV30|TRBJ2-7|TRBD2|once
CAWSGGRSEQYF
TGTGCCTGGAGTGGCGGGAGGAGCGAGCAGTACTTC
>TRBV2|TRBJ1-6|NA|NA
CASSEDRLYSPLHF
TGTGCCAGCAGTGAAGACAGGTTATATTCACCCCTCCACTTT
>TRBV4-3|TRBJ2-1|NA|NA
CASSLSLPNEQFF
TGCGCCAGCAGCCTTTCACTTCCCAATGAGCAGTTCTTC
>TRBV12-5|TRBJ2-3|TRBD2|few
CASGLYSGGGADTQYF
TGTGCTAGTGGTTTGTACTCCGGGGGGGGTGCAGATACGCAGTATTTT
>TRBV19|TRBJ1-3|NA|NA
CASSTTTDRGRIYF
TGTGCCAGTAGTACTACAACGGACCGGGGCCGGATATATTTT
>TRBV6-5|TRBJ1-1|TRBD1|NA
CASSQADRGLEAFF
TGTGCCAGCAGCCAAGCCGACAGGGGGCTTGAAGCTTTCTTT
>TRBV30|TRBJ2-5|NA|NA
CAWATSGQIQETQYF
TGTGCCTGGGCTACCTCCGGACAGATCCAAGAGACCCAGTACTTC
>TRBV13|TRBJ2-2|TRBD2|NA
CASSFRTSGTGGELFF
TGTGCCAGCAGCTTTCGGACTAGCGGGACGGGTGGGGAGCTGTTTTTT
>TRBV5-4|TRBJ1-1|NA|once
CASSVGEAPTEAFF
TGTGCCAGCAGCGTGGGGGAAGCGCCCACTGAAGCTTTCTTT
>TRBV9|TRBJ1-2|NA|few
CASSLQNSYTF
TGTGCCAGCAGCCTACAAAATTCCTACACCTTC
>TRBV6-2/TRBV6-3|TRBJ2-6|NA|NA
CASTPFGAGANVLTF
TGTGCCAGCACCCCCTTTGGGGCTGGGGCCAACGTCCTGACTTTC
>TRBV18|TRBJ1-1|TRBD1|NA
CASSPPGTGGREAFF
TGTGCCAGCTCACCACCCGGGACAGGGGGGCGAGAAGCTTTCTTT
>TRBV9|TRBJ2-3|TRBD2|few
CASSSRGARTDTQYF
TGTGCCAGCAGCTCGCGGGGGGCACGGACAGATACGCAGTATTTT
>TRBV6-1|TRBJ2-2|TRBD2|NA
CASSDLTSGVFTGELFF
TGTGCCAGCAGTGACCTGACTAGCGGGGTGTTCACCGGGGAGCTGTTTTTT
>TRBV7-2|TRBJ2-7|NA|NA
CASSLVRAGDLSYEQYF
TGTGCCAGCAGCTTAGTTCGGGCAGGGGACCTCTCCTACGAGCAGTACTTC
>TRBV7-6|TRBJ1-2|NA|NA
CASSLLGPPMAGYGYTF
TGTGCCAGCAGCTTATTGGGCCCCCCTATGGCGGGCTATGGCTACACCTTC
>TRBV6-5|TRBJ1-5|NA|NA
CASSTRGRQPQHF
TGTGCCAGCAGTACCAGGGGACGGCAGCCCCAGCATTTT
>TRBV15|TRBJ2-1|TRBD2|once
CATSRLGGTYNEQFF
TGTGCCACCAGCAGGTTGGGGGGGACCTACAATGAGCAGTTCTTC
>TRBV21-1|TRBJ1-4|NA|NA
CASSFRDWDRDGPNEKLFF
TGTGCCAGCAGCTTCAGGGATTGGGACAGGGATGGTCCTAATGAAAAACTGTTTTTT
>TRBV19|TRBJ1-1|NA|NA
CASSAGVATEAFF
TGTGCCAGTAGTGCAGGGGTAGCCACTGAAGCTTTCTTT
>TRBV6-5|TRBJ1-1|NA|NA
CASSPGHQAWTEAFF
TGTGCCAGCAGTCCGGGACACCAAGCTTGGACTGAAGCTTTCTTT
>TRBV6-2/TRBV6-3|TRBJ1-5|NA|NA
CASSYAGGNQPQHF
TGTGCCAGCAGTTACGCAGGGGGCAATCAGCCCCAGCATTTT
>TRBV5-1|TRBJ2-7|NA|NA
CASSLNAPSRTTGAYEQYF
TGCGCCAGCAGCTTGAACGCGCCTAGCCGAACAACGGGAGCCTACGAGCAGTACTTC
>TRBV9|TRBJ2-5|TRBD2|once
CASSVGLAGEIFQETQYF
TGTGCCAGCAGCGTGGGACTAGCGGGGGAAATATTCCAAGAGACCCAGTACTTC
>TRBV7-2|TRBJ2-5|NA|NA
CASTPAVGQIETQYF
TGTGCCAGCACCCCTGCGGTCGGACAAATTGAGACCCAGTACTTC
>TRBV3-1/TRBV3-2|TRBJ1-2|NA|NA
CASSQNREPSSGYTF
TGTGCCAGCAGCCAGAACAGGGAGCCCTCCTCTGGCTACACCTTC
>TRBV5-1|TRBJ2-7|TRBD2|NA
CASSTLAGLEQYF
TGCGCCAGCAGCACCTTAGCGGGGCTTGAGCAGTACTTC
>TRBV5-1|TRBJ1-6|NA|NA
CASSLDFLGNSPLHF
TGCGCCAGCAGCTTGGATTTCCTTGGAAATTCACCCCTCCACTTT
>TRBV19|TRBJ1-2|NA|NA
CASSGSMNPNYGYTF
TGTGCCAGTAGTGGGTCGATGAACCCTAACTATGGCTACACCTTC
>TRBV18|TRBJ2-5|NA|NA
CASSPLTGGQETQYF
TGTGCCAGCTCACCACTCACCGGGGGACAAGAGACCCAGTACTTC